This is a list of T cell receptor beta chains from one sample in a study of graft-versus-host responses after intestinal transplantation. Generated by immunoSEQ multiplex PCR, the TCRdb table keeps only in-frame clones and is missing some. The sample records approximately 6,900 clones, around 24% being singletons. Sequencing used alloreactive CD4+ T cells from a mixed lymphocyte reaction culture, obtained before transplantation. The receptors shown here come from a human patient who was an organ donor for intestinal transplantation. Both conserved end residues are trimmed from each CDR3.

TRBJ2-5 | 15 | TRBV6-1 | AISESTGLAGGETQY
TRBJ2-1 | 11 | TRBV5-4 | ASSLIGGNEQF
TRBJ1-3 | 14 | TRBV6-5 | ASSYSITNPGNTIY
TRBJ2-5 | 13 | TRBV5-1 | ASSPVAGGEETQY
TRBJ1-5 | 13 | TRBV19 | ASSIPPDRKSAQH
TRBJ2-1 | 12 | TRBV4-2 | ASSQGGRIDEQF
TRBJ1-3 | 13 | TRBV7-2 | ASSPVLEFGNTIY
TRBJ2-1 | 14 | TRBV6-6 | ASKKQGSGSYNEQF
TRBJ2-7 | 13 | TRBV7-3 | ASSLRPGAAYEQY
TRBJ2-4 | 15 | TRBV30 | AWSVLGQVLAKNIQY
TRBJ2-3 | 15 | TRBV28 | ASSSQGQGPSTDTQY
TRBJ2-5 | 10 | TRBV7-8 | ASSVNQETQY
TRBJ2-2 | 15 | TRBV5-1 | ASSWGLAGGNTGELF
TRBJ1-2 | 11 | TRBV28 | ASSLSGNYGYT
TRBJ2-4 | 17 | TRBV30 | AWSSGVGGDSLAKNIQY
TRBJ1-5 | 12 | TRBV6-1 | ASRDRGRLSPQH
TRBJ1-2 | 9 | TRBV7-2 | ASSLVGGYT
TRBJ2-2 | 14 | TRBV4-2 | ASSARTGPNTGELF
TRBJ2-4 | 17 | TRBV30 | AWSSGIGGDSLAKNIQY
TRBJ2-1 | 14 | TRBV7-6 | ASSRGLRDSYNEQF
TRBJ1-2 | 11 | TRBV6-6 | ASSYSTGGGYT
TRBJ2-7 | 9 | TRBV5-6 | ASSSGYEQY
TRBJ2-1 | 13 | TRBV28 | ASSFTAGAYNEQF
TRBJ1-2 | 9 | TRBV7-3 | ASSRVWGYT
TRBJ2-1 | 12 | TRBV5-1 | ASSLELAFDEQF
TRBJ2-7 | 11 | TRBV9 | ASSVTQGYEQY
TRBJ2-6 | 14 | TRBV7-6 | ASSTGRNSGANVLT
TRBJ1-2 | 10 | TRBV10-3 | AISESGFGYT
TRBJ2-5 | 10 | TRBV2 | ASSVPKETQY
TRBJ1-1 | 12 | TRBV6-5 | ASSYILGGTEAF
TRBJ2-7 | 13 | TRBV5-3 | ASSSGLAGVYEQY
TRBJ2-5 | 12 | TRBV11-2 | ASSLAGGYETQY
TRBJ1-1 | 11 | TRBV6-6 | ASSYVGTGGFT
TRBJ2-1 | 11 | TRBV2 | ASSRASPGEQF
TRBJ2-7 | 13 | TRBV4-1 | ASSQVWTGRYEQY
TRBJ2-1 | 12 | TRBV6-1 | ASKSVYSYNEQF
TRBJ2-1 | 12 | TRBV7-4 | ASSLVATYNEQF
TRBJ2-3 | 11 | TRBV6-1 | ASRGEMADTQY
TRBJ2-7 | 11 | TRBV19 | ATARDRAYEQY
TRBJ2-7 | 13 | TRBV7-2 | ASSPQGALSYEQY
TRBJ1-3 | 13 | TRBV7-2 | ASSLVGTTGNTIY